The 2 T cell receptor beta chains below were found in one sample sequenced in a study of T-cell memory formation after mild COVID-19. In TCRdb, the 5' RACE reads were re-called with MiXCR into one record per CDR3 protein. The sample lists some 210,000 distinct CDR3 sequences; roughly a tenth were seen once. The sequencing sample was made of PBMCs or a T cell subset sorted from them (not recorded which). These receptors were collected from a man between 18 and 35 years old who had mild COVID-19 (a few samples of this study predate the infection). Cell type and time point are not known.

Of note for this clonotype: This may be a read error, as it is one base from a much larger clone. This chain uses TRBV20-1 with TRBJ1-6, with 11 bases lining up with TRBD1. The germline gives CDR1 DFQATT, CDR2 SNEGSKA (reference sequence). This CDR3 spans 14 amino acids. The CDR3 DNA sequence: TGCAGGGCTTGGGACAGGGGGGACAATTCACCCCTCCACTTT. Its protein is CRAWDRGDNSPLHF.

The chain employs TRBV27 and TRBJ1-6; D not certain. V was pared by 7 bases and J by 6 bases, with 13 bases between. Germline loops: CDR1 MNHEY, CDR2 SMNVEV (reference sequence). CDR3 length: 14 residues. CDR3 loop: CASTATDSNSPLHF. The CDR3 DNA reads TGTGCCAGCACGGCAACGGACTCTAATTCACCCCTCCACTTT.